These 7 T cell receptor beta chains were all obtained from the same sample, sequenced in a study of CD8 T cell repertoires and HIV-1 epitope variants. These receptors' targets are unknown. The repertoire was sequenced with immunoSEQ multiplex PCR; TCRdb's copy has only in-frame clones and lacks some. This sample has several thousand clones, with more than 60% found just once. What was sequenced was cultured CD8+ T cells derived from PBMCs. The receptors originated from a male donor with HIV.

This clone has more than one count but fewer than ten. This chain connects TRBV27 to TRBJ2-7; D is possibly TRBD1 (5 bases). CDR3 length: 13 amino acids. Germline V gene data show CDR1 as MNHEY and CDR2 as SMNVEV (reference sequence). Trimming left V 6 bases short and J 4 bases short, with 13 bases between. The DNA of the CDR3 is TGTGCCAGCAGAGGGGAACCTCTTTACGAGCAGTACTTC. Amino acids: CASRGEPLYEQYF.

The chain carries TRBV6-5 and TRBJ2-7; D unclear. Germline values: CDR1 MNHEY, CDR2 SVGAGI. Between the trimmed V and J ends, which lost 5 bases and 0 bases, there was a span of 11 bases. The length of the CDR3 is 14 residues. The CDR3: CASSPVGSSYEQYF. CDR3 bases: TGTGCCAGCAGTCCCGTGGGATCCTCCTACGAGCAGTACTTC.

The sample holds a few counts of this clone. The chain couples TRBV4-2 to TRBJ1-2; 7 positions match TRBD1. Losses at the gene ends were 1 base for V and 4 bases for J; bases not matched to a gene: 3. The germline V gene has CDR1 LGHNA and CDR2 YNFKEQ. CDR3 length equals 14 residues. CDR3 loop: CASSQVRDSYGYTF. CDR3 coding DNA: TGTGCCAGCAGCCAAGTGAGGGACAGCTATGGCTACACCTTC.

The chain combines TRBV28 with TRBJ2-7, with a weak D call TRBD1 (5 bases). V was cut by 1 base and J by 3 bases, with 7 bases left in between. The CDR3 runs 13 residues. Germline CDR1 is MDHEN and CDR2 is SYDVKM. The CDR3 sequence: CASSLLDSYEQYF. In DNA, the CDR3 is TGTGCCAGCAGTTTATTAGACAGCTACGAGCAGTACTTC.

The chain recombines TRBV5-4 with TRBJ2-7; no reliable D call. The CDR3 has 14 residues. Trimming pared 2 bases from V and 4 bases from J, leaving 13 bases between. Germline V gives CDR1 SGHNT, CDR2 YYREEE (reference sequence). Written as DNA, the CDR3 is TGTGCCAGCAGCTTCCGAACCACAGAATACGAGCAGTACTTC. The encoded protein is CASSFRTTEYEQYF. The entire variable domain, with the rest obtained from reference TRBV5-4 and TRBJ2-7, is as follows: ETGVTQSPTHLIKTRGQQVTLRCSSQSGHNTVSWYQQALGQGPQFIFQYYREEENGRGNFPPRFSGLQFPNYSSELNVNALELDDSALYLCASSFRTTEYEQYFGPGTRLTVT.

This clone was seen a handful of times. V usage is TRBV18 and J usage is TRBJ2-7, with TRBD1 matching 10 bases. The CDR3 is 13 residues long. Unmatched junction bases numbered 6, after V lost 6 bases and J lost 7 bases. Germline V gene lookup returns CDR1 KGHSH and CDR2 LQKENI. The chain's CDR3 is CASSTGGAGEQYF. CDR3 in DNA: TGTGCCAGCTCGACAGGGGGCGCGGGGGAGCAGTACTTC.

The chain carries TRBV4-3 and TRBJ1-2; D is uncertain. The CDR3 extends over 13 amino acids. Germline assignment: CDR1 LGHNA and CDR2 YSLEER. Trimming removed 0 bases at V and 3 bases at J, with 5 bases between. CDR3 bases: TGCGCCAGCAGCCAAGATAGGGACTATGGCTACACCTTC. It codes for CASSQDRDYGYTF.